The source of this T cell receptor (beta chain) is a study of Ad26.COV2.S vaccination and SARS-CoV-2 variants. Study-level background: By the intramuscular route, Ad26.COV2.S was given once, or twice 56 days apart.

Assay: immunoSEQ multiplex PCR; the TCRdb copy retains only in-frame clones and omits some. This table holds about 680,000 clones, around 92% found once. Treatment denoted: 19 received Ad26.COV2.S at low or high dose, single or two shots; about 5 received placebo; per-sample allocation not given. Repertoires come from day 63 after the first vaccine or placebo injection. This person who donated was an adult of 18-55 years in Boston. Germline values: CDR1 SGHNT, CDR2 YYREEE (reference sequence). V lost 0 bases and J lost 3, with 7 bases in between. This CDR3 has 13 amino acids. The chain uses TRBV5-4 and TRBJ2-7, with D hard to call. This receptor was taken from a person aged 18-60 years who received the Ad26.COV2.S COVID-19 vaccine or a placebo. Sample: peripheral blood, taken in a trial of Ad26.COV2.S vaccine versus placebo. Written as DNA, the CDR3 is TGTGCCAGCAGCTTGGATGGGCACTACGAGCAGTACTTC. Translated: CASSLDGHYEQYF.